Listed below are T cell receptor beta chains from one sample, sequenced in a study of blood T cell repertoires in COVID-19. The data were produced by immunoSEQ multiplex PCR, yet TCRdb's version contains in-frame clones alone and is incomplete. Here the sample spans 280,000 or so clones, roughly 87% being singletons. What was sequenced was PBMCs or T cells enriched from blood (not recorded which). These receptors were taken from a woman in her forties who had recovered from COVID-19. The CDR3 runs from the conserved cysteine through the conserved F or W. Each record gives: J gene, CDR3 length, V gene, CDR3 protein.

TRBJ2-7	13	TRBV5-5	CASGQFSGAVQYF
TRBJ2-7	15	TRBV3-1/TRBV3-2	CASSQGRGAIGEQYF
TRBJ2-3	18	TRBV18	CASSPLITNRRSTDTQYF
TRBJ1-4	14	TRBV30	CAWSEAGTFEKLFF
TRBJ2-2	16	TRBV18	CASSPQGASNTGELFF
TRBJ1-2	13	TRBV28	CASSSQGAFGYTF
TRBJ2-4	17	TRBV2	CASRPHEGQGKKNIQYF
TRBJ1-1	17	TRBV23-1	CASSQLARLRGRAEAFF
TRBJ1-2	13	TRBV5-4	CASSQGQTHGYTF
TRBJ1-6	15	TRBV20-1	CSASRGSSYNSPLHF
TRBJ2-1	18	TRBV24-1	CATSDFPIAGSSYNEQFF
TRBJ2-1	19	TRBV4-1	CASSQRDIGLAGSYNEQFF
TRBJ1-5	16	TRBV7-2	CASSSGSFEGNQPQHF
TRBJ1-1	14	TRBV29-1	CSVGSGVGNTEAFF
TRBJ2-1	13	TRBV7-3	CASNQAGVGEQFF
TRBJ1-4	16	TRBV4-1	CASSPKTGATNEKLFF
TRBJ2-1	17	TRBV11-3	CASSHGLAGGGSNEQFF